Presented here are 21 T cell receptor beta chains from one specimen sequenced in a study of Tregs in tolerant kidney transplant recipients. Generated by immunoSEQ multiplex PCR, the TCRdb table keeps only in-frame clones and is missing some. Here the sample table reports under 35,000 clones. The nonmyeloablative bone marrow transplants came from related graft donors, with transient mixed chimerism. The source material was CD4+ T cells from blood (PBMCs), sampled 24 months after the transplant. The receptors stem from a human patient who received a combined kidney and bone marrow transplant. Part of the T cell pool may stem from the graft donor.

With regard to this clone: The CDR3 is cut off 3 residues early in the read; its end comes from the germline J gene. This chain joins TRBV20-1 and TRBJ2-1, with D uncertain. Trimming took off 0 bases at V and 7 bases at J, with 4 bases between the two ends. The CDR3 totals 11 residues. CDR1 DFQATT and CDR2 SNEGSKA come from the germline V gene (reference sequence). This chain's CDR3 is CSARDRNEQFF. CDR3 bases read: TGCAGTGCTAGAGATCGGAATGAG.

Comments on this clone: Coverage ceases 3 residues before the CDR3 finishes, and the germline J gene fills in the end. This chain joins TRBV20-1 and TRBJ2-3; 9 bases are shared with TRBD2. The V gene end was trimmed by 3 bases and the J gene end by 7 bases; junction bases not matched to a gene: 11. The CDR3 sequence is 15 residues long. Germline CDR1 is DFQATT and CDR2 is SNEGSKA (reference sequence). The CDR3 DNA, read in part, is TGCAGTGCTAGGCCGGGACTAGCCGCCTCCCATACG. This translates into CSARPGLAASHT. The CDR3, in full, reads CSARPGLAASHTQYF.

As to this clone: The CDR3 end falls 3 residues outside the read, so it is completed with the germline J gene. The chain couples TRBV10-3 to TRBJ1-2, with 9 bases fitting TRBD1. Unmatched junction bases numbered 5, after V lost 6 bases and J lost 6 bases. The CDR3 is made up of 13 amino acids. CDR1 is ENHRY, CDR2 SYGVKD, per germline. The covered CDR3 bases are TGTGCCATCAGGGGACAGGGTAGTGATGGC. Translation: CAIRGQGSDG. Given in full, the CDR3 is CAIRGQGSDGYTF.

About this clone itself: Coverage ceases 3 residues before the CDR3 finishes, and the germline J gene fills in the end. The gene calls are TRBV7-2 and TRBJ2-4, with 8 bases lining up with TRBD1. Germline CDR1 is SGHTA and CDR2 is FQGNSA. V lost 3 bases and J lost 7; bases outside the gene matches: 8. This CDR3 has 15 amino acids. The sequenced CDR3 bases are TGTGCCAGCAGCTTTTCGGACAGGGTCAATAACATT. As protein: CASSFSDRVNNI. The full CDR3 protein reads CASSFSDRVNNIQYF.

Worth noting for this clone: The read terminates 3 residues before the CDR3 end, so the remaining end is supplied by the germline J gene. V is TRBV20-1 and J is TRBJ1-5; a possible D gene is TRBD1 (5 bases). CDR1 and CDR2 (germline): DFQATT, SNEGSKA (reference sequence). The CDR3 is 14 amino acids. V lost 0 bases and J 2 bases, leaving 8 bases between the germline ends. This CDR3 is CSAREARGNQPQHF. Incomplete CDR3 DNA: TGCAGTGCTAGAGAGGCCAGGGGCAATCAGCCC.

Notes on this clone: The CDR3 goes on 3 residues after the read ends, and that part is filled in from the germline J gene. The chain links TRBV30 to TRBJ1-6, with a weak D call TRBD1 (5 bases). V was shortened by 3 bases and J by 3 bases, with 15 bases between the two germline ends. The CDR3 is made up of 16 amino acids. Germline CDR1 GTSNPN, CDR2 SVGIG (reference sequence). The CDR3 sequence: CAWRLLRGYYNSPLHF. CDR3 DNA, as far as it was read: TGTGCCTGGAGGCTACTAAGGGGCTACTATAATTCACCC.

Regarding this clone: The DNA ends 3 residues before the CDR3 does, and the rest of the CDR3 is filled in from the germline J gene. The V and J genes are TRBV5-1 and TRBJ2-2; D perhaps matches TRBD1 (7 bases). The CDR3 totals 16 residues. From germline, CDR1 is SGHRS and CDR2 YFSETQ. The ends were cut back, 4 bases at V and 4 bases at J, with 17 bases in the middle. The covered CDR3 bases are TGCGCCAGCAGCCTAGGGGGGACAGTGATCACCGGGGAG. It yields the protein CASSLGGTVITGE. The full CDR3 reads CASSLGGTVITGELFF. The full variable domain, in which reference TRBV5-1 and TRBJ2-2 provide the parts outside the CDR3, is KAGVTQTPRYLIKTRGQQVTLSCSPISGHRSVSWYQQTPGQGLQFLFEYFSETQRNKGNFPGRFSGRQFSNSRSEMNVSTLELGDSALYLCASSLGGTVITGELFFGEGSRLTVL.

Of note for this clone: The observed sequence ends 3 residues before the CDR3 terminus, with the missing tail filled in from the germline J gene. The chain links TRBV5-1 to TRBJ2-1, with 8 nucleotides matching TRBD1. The V segment lost 3 bases and the J segment 0 bases; nucleotides outside the gene matches: 5. The CDR3 length is 16 residues. Germline lookup yields CDR1 SGHRS and CDR2 YFSETQ. The DNA read from the CDR3 is TGCGCCAGCAGCTCGGGACAGGCGATCTCCTACAATGAG. Encoded protein: CASSSGQAISYNE. The entire CDR3 protein reads CASSSGQAISYNEQFF.

A remark on this clone: The CDR3 end lies 3 residues beyond the end of the read and is filled in from the germline J gene. The V and J genes are TRBV30 and TRBJ1-2, with D hard to call. Germline V gene data show CDR1 as GTSNPN and CDR2 as SVGIG (reference sequence). The CDR3 consists of 13 residues. V dropped 3 bases and J dropped 0 bases, with 8 bases sitting between them. CDR3 DNA, as far as it was read: TGTGCCTGGAGATTAGCCGCTAACTATGGC. Protein: CAWRLAANYG. The whole CDR3 protein is CAWRLAANYGYTF.

Remarks on this clone: The read ends 3 residues shy of where the CDR3 ends; the end is completed using the germline J gene. This rearrangement joins TRBV2 to TRBJ2-7; 7 nucleotides agree with TRBD1. CDR3 size: 16 residues. Trimming cost V 6 bases and J 3 bases; bases outside gene matches: 14. The germline V gene has CDR1 SNHLY and CDR2 FYNNEI. CDR3 region: CASSTIRDSGGYEQYF. The covered CDR3 bases are TGTGCCAGCAGCACGATCCGGGACAGTGGAGGCTACGAG.

This CDR3 reads CASSPGQGRETQYF. Partial CDR3 DNA: TGTGCCAGCAGCCCGGGACAGGGGAGAGAGACC. The chain carries TRBV5-5 and TRBJ2-5, with 10 positions matching TRBD1. The CDR3 end lies 3 residues beyond the end of the read and is filled in from the germline J gene. The junction had 4 bases not matched to a gene; V was cut back by 4 bases and J by 4 bases. The germline V gene has CDR1 SGHKS and CDR2 YYEKEE (reference sequence). This CDR3 has 14 residues.

Turning to this clone: The read ends 3 residues shy of where the CDR3 ends; the end is completed using the germline J gene. This chain joins TRBV7-9 and TRBJ1-5; TRBD1 agrees at 9 bases. The CDR3 spans 14 residues. From germline, CDR1 is SEHNR and CDR2 FQNEAQ (reference sequence). V dropped 4 bases and J dropped 6; count of bases not matched to a gene: 4. The CDR3 DNA, read in part, is TGTGCCAGCAGCTCACAGGGGGCGATTCAGCCC. Translating it yields CASSSQGAIQP. The entire CDR3 protein reads CASSSQGAIQPQHF.

As for this clone: The CDR3 end falls 3 residues outside the read, so it is completed with the germline J gene. This chain joins TRBV7-3 and TRBJ2-2, with D possibly matching TRBD2 (5 bases). Trimming shortened V by 7 bases and J by 3 bases, and 12 bases separated the two germline ends. The CDR3 loop spans 14 amino acids. Germline V gives CDR1 SGHTA, CDR2 FQGTGA. The CDR3 sequence is CASMRARDTGELFF. Incomplete CDR3 DNA: TGTGCCAGCATGAGGGCGCGGGACACCGGGGAG.

For this clone: The read ends 3 residues early relative to the CDR3; the germline J gene fills the gap. The genes are TRBV29-1 and TRBJ2-7; 8 nucleotides match TRBD2. Germline V gene sequence: CDR1 SQVTM, CDR2 ANQGSEA. The CDR3 consists of 14 residues. J gave up 0 bases and V 2 bases, and 3 bases lay outside the gene matches. The CDR3: CSVELSGGSYEQYF. CDR3 DNA (partial): TGCAGCGTTGAATTGAGCGGGGGCTCCTACGAG.

The sequenced part of the CDR3 DNA is TGCAGTGCTAGTTTTGGGACAGGAGCCTACGAG. As protein: CSASFGTGAYE. The complete CDR3 protein is CSASFGTGAYEQYF. The chain carries TRBV20-1 and TRBJ2-7, with 8 nucleotides matching TRBD1. The read ends 3 residues early relative to the CDR3; the germline J gene fills the gap. Germline values: CDR1 DFQATT, CDR2 SNEGSKA (reference sequence). The V gene end was trimmed by 3 bases and the J gene end by 2 bases; junction bases not matched to a gene: 6. The CDR3 is made up of 14 amino acids.

To note about this clone: The observed sequence ends 3 residues before the CDR3 terminus, with the missing tail filled in from the germline J gene. The J gene is TRBJ2-6, the V gene TRBV23-1, with D possibly matching TRBD2 (5 bases). TRBV23-1 carries the ORF label, with uncertain function. The V end was cut by 0 bases, the J end by 0 bases, with 12 bases between. The CDR3 sequence is 18 residues long. Here the CDR3 reads CASSQSRVPCSGANVLTF. The CDR3 bases that were read are TGCGCCAGCAGTCAATCGCGGGTCCCCTGCTCTGGGGCCAACGTC.

Remarks on this clone: The read comes to an end 3 residues before the CDR3 does, leaving the germline J gene to fill in the end. The chain recombines TRBV6-4 with TRBJ1-2; D remains ambiguous. Between the trimmed V and J ends, which lost 5 bases and 3 bases, there was a span of 10 bases. CDR1 is MRHNA and CDR2 is SNTAGT in the germline V gene. There are 13 residues in the CDR3. CDR3 sequence reads: CASSPPSDYGYTF. CDR3 DNA, as far as it was read: TGTGCCAGCAGTCCCCCCTCTGACTATGGC.

A note on this clone: The sequence runs out 3 residues before the end of the CDR3; the remainder is reconstructed from the germline J gene. The chain uses TRBV10-3 and TRBJ1-1; the D gene is possibly TRBD1 (6 bases). V lost 6 bases, J lost 0 bases, and 11 bases lay in between. Germline V gives CDR1 ENHRY, CDR2 SYGVKD. This CDR3 region has 14 residues. The sequenced CDR3 bases are TGTGCCATCAGATTGACAGGATTGAACACTGAA. Protein sequence: CAIRLTGLNTE. The whole CDR3 is CAIRLTGLNTEAFF.

Concerning this clone: The read ends 3 residues before the CDR3 terminus; that terminus is restored from the germline J gene. The gene calls are TRBV12-3 or TRBV12-4 and TRBJ2-5, with 10 bases fitting TRBD2. The CDR3 has 16 residues. The V and J ends lost 3 bases and 3 bases, in that order; junction bases with no gene match: 7. This CDR3 reads CASSFKPSGSEETQYF. Incomplete CDR3 DNA: TGTGCCAGCAGTTTTAAGCCTAGCGGGAGCGAAGAGACC.

As to this clone: The germline gene is not matched at one end of the junction; a read error may be the cause. The read comes to an end 3 residues before the CDR3 does, leaving the germline J gene to fill in the end. The chain uses TRBV7-2 and TRBJ2-1; D may be TRBD1 (6 bases). From germline, CDR1 is SGHTA and CDR2 FQGNSA. The CDR3 extends over 13 amino acids. The CDR3 is CAGSSGQYNEQFF. The CDR3 bases that were read are TGTGCCGGCAGCTCTGGACAGTACAATGAG.

In the case of this clone: The read ends 3 residues before the CDR3 terminus; that terminus is restored from the germline J gene. The V call is TRBV30, the J call TRBJ1-4, with TRBD1 matching over 9 bases. This CDR3 comprises 12 residues. Germline CDR1 is GTSNPN and CDR2 is SVGIG (reference sequence). The V segment lost 3 bases and the J segment 7 bases; nucleotides outside the gene matches: 0. The part of the CDR3 DNA that was read is TGTGCCTGGAGGACAGGGGGTGAAAAA. Translated: CAWRTGGEK. The whole CDR3 region reads CAWRTGGEKLFF.